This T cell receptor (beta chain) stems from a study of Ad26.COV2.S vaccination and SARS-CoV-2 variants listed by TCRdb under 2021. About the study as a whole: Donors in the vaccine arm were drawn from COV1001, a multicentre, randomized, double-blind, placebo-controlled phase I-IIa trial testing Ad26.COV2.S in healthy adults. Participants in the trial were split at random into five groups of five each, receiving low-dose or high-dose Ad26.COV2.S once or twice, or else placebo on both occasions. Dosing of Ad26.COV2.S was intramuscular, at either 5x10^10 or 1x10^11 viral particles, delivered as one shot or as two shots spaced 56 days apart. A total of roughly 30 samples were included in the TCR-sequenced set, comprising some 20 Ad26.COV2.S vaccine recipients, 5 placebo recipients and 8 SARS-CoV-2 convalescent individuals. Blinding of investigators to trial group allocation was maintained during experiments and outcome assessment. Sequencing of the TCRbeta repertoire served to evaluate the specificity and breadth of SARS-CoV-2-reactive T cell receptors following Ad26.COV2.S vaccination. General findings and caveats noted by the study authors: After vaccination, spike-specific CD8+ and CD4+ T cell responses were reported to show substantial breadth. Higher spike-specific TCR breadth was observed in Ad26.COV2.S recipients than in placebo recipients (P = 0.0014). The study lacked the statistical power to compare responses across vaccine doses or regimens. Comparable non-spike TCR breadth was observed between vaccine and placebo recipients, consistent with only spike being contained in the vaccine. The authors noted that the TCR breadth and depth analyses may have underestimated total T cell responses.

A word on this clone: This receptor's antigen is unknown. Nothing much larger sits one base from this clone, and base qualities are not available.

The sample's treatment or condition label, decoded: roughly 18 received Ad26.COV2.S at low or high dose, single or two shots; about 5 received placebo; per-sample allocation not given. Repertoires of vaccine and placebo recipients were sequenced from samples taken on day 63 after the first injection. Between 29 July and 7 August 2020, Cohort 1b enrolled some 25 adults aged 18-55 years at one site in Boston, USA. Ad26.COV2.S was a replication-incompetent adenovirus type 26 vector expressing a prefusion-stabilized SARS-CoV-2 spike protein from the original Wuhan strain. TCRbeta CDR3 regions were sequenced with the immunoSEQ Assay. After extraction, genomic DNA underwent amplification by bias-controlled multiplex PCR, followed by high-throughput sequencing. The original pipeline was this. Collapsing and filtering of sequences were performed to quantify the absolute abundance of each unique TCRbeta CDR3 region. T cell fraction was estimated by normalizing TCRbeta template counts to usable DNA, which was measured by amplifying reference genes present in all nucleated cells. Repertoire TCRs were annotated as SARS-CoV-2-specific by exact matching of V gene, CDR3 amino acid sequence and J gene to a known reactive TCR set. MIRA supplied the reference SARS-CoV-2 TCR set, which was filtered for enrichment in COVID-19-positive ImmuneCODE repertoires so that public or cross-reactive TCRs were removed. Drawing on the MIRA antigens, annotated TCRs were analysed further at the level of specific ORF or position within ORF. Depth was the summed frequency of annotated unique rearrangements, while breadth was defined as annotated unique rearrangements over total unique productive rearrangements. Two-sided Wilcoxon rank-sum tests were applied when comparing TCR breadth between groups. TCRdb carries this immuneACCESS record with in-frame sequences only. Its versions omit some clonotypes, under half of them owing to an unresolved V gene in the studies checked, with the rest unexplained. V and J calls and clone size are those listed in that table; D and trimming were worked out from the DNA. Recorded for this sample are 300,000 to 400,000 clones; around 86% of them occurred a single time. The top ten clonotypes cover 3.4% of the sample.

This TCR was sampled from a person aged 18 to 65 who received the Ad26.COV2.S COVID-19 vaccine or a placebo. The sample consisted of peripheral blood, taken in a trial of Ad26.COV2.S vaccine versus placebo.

The CDR3 protein sequence reads: CAISEDRTAYEQYF. The nucleotide sequence reads as follows: TGTGCCATCAGTGAGGACAGGACAGCCTACGAGCAGTACTTC. The sequence joins TRBV10-3 to TRBJ2-7; a tentative D match to TRBD1 spans 6 bases. V drops 2 bases and J drops 2 bases, leaving 10 bases in between. The CDR1 and CDR2 encoded by the germline V gene are ENHRY and SYGVKD. Inclusive of the bounding cysteine and phenylalanine, the CDR3 is 14 residues long. Just the 42-base CDR3 DNA is kept, in frame starting at base 1.